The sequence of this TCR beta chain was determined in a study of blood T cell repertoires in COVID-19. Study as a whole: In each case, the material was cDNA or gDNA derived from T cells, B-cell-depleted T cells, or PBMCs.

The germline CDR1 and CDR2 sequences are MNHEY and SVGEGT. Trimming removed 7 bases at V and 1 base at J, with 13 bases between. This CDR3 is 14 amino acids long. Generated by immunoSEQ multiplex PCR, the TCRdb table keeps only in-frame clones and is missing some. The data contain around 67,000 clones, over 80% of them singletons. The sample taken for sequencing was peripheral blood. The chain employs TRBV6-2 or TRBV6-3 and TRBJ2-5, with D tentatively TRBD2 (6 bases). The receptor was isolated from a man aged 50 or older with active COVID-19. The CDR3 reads CASIPGGLQETQYF. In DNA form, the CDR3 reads TGTGCCAGCATCCCCGGGGGACTCCAAGAGACCCAGTACTTC.